The T cell receptor (beta chain) described here comes from a study of blood T cell repertoires in COVID-19. Profiled with immunoSEQ multiplex PCR; TCRdb holds only in-frame clones, not every one. The sample includes fewer than 200,000 clones, approximately 74% seen only once; the top ten take about 3%. With 3 bases removed from V and 0 bases from J, the gap between germline ends came to 8 bases. This CDR3 is 14 amino acids long. CDR1 MDHEN and CDR2 SYDVKM come from the germline V gene. This chain uses TRBV28 with TRBJ1-1; no reliable D call. The clonotype comes from a woman of 80 years or more with acute or convalescent COVID-19. Material for sequencing was peripheral blood. The CDR3 reads CASSLAGVNTEAFF. The DNA of the CDR3 is TGTGCCAGCAGTTTGGCGGGAGTGAACACTGAAGCTTTCTTT.